The rows below give T cell receptor beta chains drawn from one sample of a study of OX40 agonist ivuxolimab in advanced cancers. TCRdb's table, derived via immunoSEQ multiplex PCR, lists solely in-frame clones and lacks some. The repertoire holds about 62,000 clones, with around 74% as singletons. The starting material was CD4+ or CD8+ T cells sorted from blood, obtained in a trial of the OX40 agonist ivuxolimab. The receptor set was obtained from an adult with an advanced solid tumor such as melanoma, head and neck, liver or kidney cancer. CDR3s include the opening cysteine and the closing phenylalanine or tryptophan. Each record gives: clone size, D gene, CDR3 length, V gene, J gene, CDR3 DNA, CDR3 protein. A D gene is named only where the DNA matches it firmly. Some rows have no size entry. The others give once, few or many, or a class for an expanded clone.

>.|TRBD1|15|TRBV7-2|TRBJ2-1
TGTGCCAGCAGCCCCGGGACAGGGTTCTACAATGAGCAGTTCTTC
CASSPGTGFYNEQFF
>.|TRBD2|19|TRBV9|TRBJ2-2
TGTGCCAGCAGCGAAGCGGGACCTTTGGGGTGGGCGAACACCGGGGAGCTGTTTTTT
CASSEAGPLGWANTGELFF
>.|TRBD1|19|TRBV4-3|TRBJ2-2
TGCGCCAGCAGCCAACCATTGGACAGGTGGAACTTGAACACCGGGGAGCTGTTTTTT
CASSQPLDRWNLNTGELFF
>.|.|11|TRBV27|TRBJ2-3
TGTGCCAGTACGACTGCAGATACGCAGTATTTT
CASTTADTQYF
>.|.|11|TRBV13|TRBJ2-3
TGTGCCAGCAGCTACACAGATACGCAGTATTTT
CASSYTDTQYF
>few|.|16|TRBV9|TRBJ2-5
TGTGCCAGCAGCGCCCGCCCGGGGGACGGACTAGAGACCCAGTACTTC
CASSARPGDGLETQYF
>.|.|15|TRBV5-6|TRBJ2-7
TGTGCCAGCAGCTTGGGTCTAGGCGGATCCTACGAGCAGTACTTC
CASSLGLGGSYEQYF
>.|TRBD2|15|TRBV2|TRBJ2-7
TGTGCCAGCAGTTCGGGACTAGCGGGCTCCTACGAGCAGTACTTC
CASSSGLAGSYEQYF
>.|TRBD1|14|TRBV4-3|TRBJ1-1
TGCGCCAGCAGCCAAGAGAGGAGGGGGCTTGAAGCTTTCTTT
CASSQERRGLEAFF
>.|TRBD2|16|TRBV4-1|TRBJ2-3
TGCGCCAGCAGCCAAGTTGGACTAGCGGGGGCGGATACGCAGTATTTT
CASSQVGLAGADTQYF
>.|.|16|TRBV14|TRBJ2-1
TGTGCCAGCAGCCACCGGGGCGGCAACTCCTACAATGAGCAGTTCTTC
CASSHRGGNSYNEQFF
>once|TRBD1|14|TRBV9|TRBJ1-5
TGTGCCAGCAGCGCTACAGGGGGCAATCAGCCCCAGCATTTT
CASSATGGNQPQHF
>.|TRBD2|14|TRBV19|TRBJ2-7
TGTGCCAGTAGTCCCGGGCTAGCGGCCTACGAGCAGTACTTC
CASSPGLAAYEQYF
>once|.|13|TRBV7-6|TRBJ2-5
TGTGCCAGCAGCCGGGACACCCGAGAGACCCAGTACTTC
CASSRDTRETQYF
>.|TRBD2|14|TRBV6-1|TRBJ2-2
TGTGCCGGTCTGCGGACTAGCTCGGCCGGGGAGCTGTTTTTT
CAGLRTSSAGELFF
>.|TRBD1|16|TRBV4-2|TRBJ1-4
TGTGCCAGCAGCCAAGATCTTAGGGACAGGGTTGAAAAACTGTTTTTT
CASSQDLRDRVEKLFF
>.|.|15|TRBV28|TRBJ2-1
TGTGCCAGCAGTTTACCCTTTGACAGCTACAATGAGCAGTTCTTC
CASSLPFDSYNEQFF
>.|.|14|TRBV6-5|TRBJ1-2
TGTGCCAGCAGTCCCCCCTTGGAAGGGTTGGGCTACACCTTC
CASSPPLEGLGYTF
>once|.|13|TRBV4-2|TRBJ2-3
TGTGCCAGCAGCCAAGATCGCGGTTATACGCAGTATTTT
CASSQDRGYTQYF
>.|.|14|TRBV18|TRBJ2-7
TGTGCCAGCTCAGTTAACGACAGATCCTACGAGCAGTACTTC
CASSVNDRSYEQYF
>.|TRBD2|19|TRBV27|TRBJ2-1
TGTGCCAGCTCTCGACTAGCGGGATTAACCTTATCAAGTTACAATGAGCAGTTCTTC
CASSRLAGLTLSSYNEQFF
>once|.|11|TRBV29-1|TRBJ1-2
TGCAGCGTTGAAGTTCGGGGGGCTGCCCTCTTC
CSVEVRGAALF
>.|.|12|TRBV7-3|TRBJ2-5
TGTGCCAGCAGCTTATCCTTGGGGCCCCAGTACTTC
CASSLSLGPQYF
>.|.|13|TRBV19|TRBJ2-5
TGTGCCAGTAGTAAAATGGGGGAAGAGACCCAGTACTTC
CASSKMGEETQYF
>.|.|18|TRBV7-3|TRBJ2-2
TGTGCCAGCAGCTCCGACCCCTCCGTGGGGGGAAATCCCGGGGAGCTGTTTTTT
CASSSDPSVGGNPGELFF
>.|.|17|TRBV19|TRBJ2-5
TGTGCCAGTAGTGCAGGACAGCCCAGAACATGGCAAGAGACCCAGTACTTC
CASSAGQPRTWQETQYF
>.|TRBD2|15|TRBV10-3|TRBJ2-7
TGTGCCATCAGTGAGTCGGACGGGCACGGGAGGGAGCAGTACTTC
CAISESDGHGREQYF
>.|TRBD2|19|TRBV29-1|TRBJ2-7
TGCAGCGTTCTAAAGCTATCCCGGGGGGGCGCCTCCCCCCAATACGAGCAGTACTTC
CSVLKLSRGGASPQYEQYF
>.|.|15|TRBV5-1|TRBJ2-7
TGCGCCAGCAGCTTGGAGAGTCGGAGGGGAAACGAGCAGTACTTC
CASSLESRRGNEQYF
>.|TRBD1|16|TRBV19|TRBJ1-5
TGTGCCAGTAGTCCAGGACAGGGCTTTTCCAATCAGCCCCAGCATTTT
CASSPGQGFSNQPQHF
>.|TRBD2|16|TRBV11-3|TRBJ2-1
TGTGCCAGCAGCGCCCATACTAGCGGGACCTACAATGAGCAGTTCTTC
CASSAHTSGTYNEQFF
>.|TRBD2|13|TRBV25-1|TRBJ2-7
TGTGCCAGCAGTGGTAGCGGGAGCTACGAGCAGTACTTC
CASSGSGSYEQYF
>few|TRBD2|19|TRBV28|TRBJ2-1
TGTGCCAGCAGTTTATTTTATGCGGCGCGGGAGAAGGCCTACAATGAGCAGTTCTTC
CASSLFYAAREKAYNEQFF
>.|TRBD1|15|TRBV27|TRBJ1-4
TGTGCCAGCAGTACCAGGACAGGCTGGGGCGAAAAACTGTTTTTT
CASSTRTGWGEKLFF
>.|TRBD2|17|TRBV9|TRBJ2-4
TGTGCCAGCAGCCCCGCCCCCGGGGGGGCCGCCAAAAACATTCAGTACTTC
CASSPAPGGAAKNIQYF
>.|TRBD1|16|TRBV18|TRBJ2-3
TGTGCCAGCTCACCAAGAGGGACAGGGGGCGCAGATACGCAGTATTTT
CASSPRGTGGADTQYF